This T cell receptor beta chain was sequenced during a study of cytomegalovirus exposure and HLA in healthy donors. The study's findings and limits: It was taken for granted in presence/absence analyses that sequencing depth across donors was roughly uniform. TCR beta V- and J-gene trimming was later associated with a missense DCLRE1C variant. Earlier analysis found most TCR beta V segments productive about 90% or about 30% of the time.

PCR used 60 Vbeta primers and 13 Jbeta primers. The table came from immunoSEQ multiplex PCR; TCRdb's copy has only in-frame clones and leaves some out. The table has 110,000 to 150,000 clones, roughly 80% seen once; the top ten hold 1.2%. V was pared by 5 bases and J by 3 bases, with 10 bases of the junction left unmatched. This CDR3 contains 16 residues. Germline V lookup: CDR1 MNHEY, CDR2 SMNVEV (reference sequence). Turning to this clone: Its antigen is currently unknown.

The rearrangement uses TRBV27 and TRBJ2-7, with 10 bases matching TRBD1. The TCR comes from a female donor in good health and CMV-seronegative. Sequenced sample: PBMCs. As DNA, the CDR3 is TGTGCCAGCAGTCCCACCGGGACAGGGGTTTTCTACGAGCAGTACTTC. It translates to CASSPTGTGVFYEQYF.